The clone carrying this TCR beta chain was seen ten or more times. This sample was included in a study of molecular identifiers for immune sequencing clone quantification. TCRdb re-called the PCR reads through MiXCR, storing one row per CDR3 protein. Of about 39,000 distinct CDR3 sequences in the sample, about a fifth were seen once. Germline values: CDR1 PRHDT, CDR2 FYEKMQ (reference sequence). The CDR3 sequence is 13 residues long. V was cut by 1 base and J by 7 bases, with 10 bases left in between. Sequenced material: naive CD8+ T cells from blood, with Jurkat cell RNA spiked in. Subset here: FACS-sorted CD8+CD4-CCR7+CD45RA+ naive T cells. The rearrangement joins TRBV13 to TRBJ1-1; no clear D. The clonotype comes from a human donor in good health. Some libraries in this study had Jurkat cell RNA spiked in. CDR3 coding DNA: TGTGCCAGCAGCTTAGAGCCCAAATATGAAGCTTTCTTT. It translates to CASSLEPKYEAFF.